This T cell receptor beta chain originates from a study of siplizumab effects on memory and regulatory T cells. Study findings and constraints: Mappable alloreactive CD4+ clones averaged 68.8% Treg-derived with siplizumab versus around 27% in controls. Unstimulated subsets accounted for the mapping of only a minor share of the clones that were alloreactive. Siplizumab significantly reduced alloreactive sequences traceable to unstimulated CD4+ memory cells.

CDR3 length: 16 amino acids. J lost 4 bases, V lost 5 bases, and 12 bases had no gene match. CDR1 SGHAT and CDR2 FQNNGV come from the germline V gene. Points on this clone: Its target is not known.

Every sample had roughly 100,000 of its TCR templates assayed. The method was immunoSEQ multiplex PCR; TCRdb's version includes in-frame clones alone and lacks a portion of them. The sample has roughly 68,000 clones; around four fifths are singletons. The chain joins TRBV11-2 to TRBJ2-7, with 9 bases aligning to TRBD2. Material for sequencing was memory CD4+ T cells sorted from blood. The TCR originated in a human donor in good health. CDR3 bases: TGTGCCAGCAGCCCACGACAGGGCGGGAGGGCTTACGAGCAGTACTTC. Its translation: CASSPRQGGRAYEQYF.